The 10 T cell receptor beta chains below all came from one sample that was sequenced in a study of shared clonotypes between healthy human individuals (dated by TCRdb to the early 2020s). Libraries were made using the immunoSEQ multiplex PCR assay. TCRdb retrieved this table from immuneACCESS and kept in-frame rearrangements only. Not all clones are present; in checked studies, unresolved V genes account for under half, and no reason is known for the remainder. This sample gives around 500,000 clones in total; 70% to 80% of them show up just once. More than 10% of the sample lies in the top ten. Material: PBMCs. These receptor sequences come from a woman in her 40s in good health. Some clones in this sample may be carry-over from other donors' samples.

As concerns this clone: This likely reflects a read error, since a far larger clone is one base away. This chain links TRBV5-4 with TRBJ2-7, with 8 nucleotides matching TRBD2. Germline V gene data show CDR1 as SGHNT and CDR2 as YYREEE (reference sequence). The CDR3 is 16 residues long. The CDR3 reads CAGSPLPGAGGDEQYF. DNA of the CDR3: TGTGCCGGCAGCCCCCTCCCGGGTGCGGGAGGCGACGAGCAGTACTTC.

V usage is TRBV5-1 and J usage is TRBJ2-2; 9 nucleotides agree with TRBD1. This CDR3 has 17 amino acids. Germline V CDR1 and CDR2: SGHRS, YFSETQ. V shed 4 bases, J shed 5 bases, and the junction held 12 bases outside the gene matches. CDR3 sequence reads: CASSQYTGGVETGELFF. CDR3 bases: TGCGCCAGCAGCCAATATACAGGGGGCGTTGAAACCGGGGAGCTGTTTTTT.

The chain is built from TRBV19 and TRBJ2-5; 8 bases match TRBD2. Germline V lookup: CDR1 LNHDA, CDR2 SQIVND (reference sequence). V gave up 1 base and J gave up 1 base; unmatched junction bases: 2. The CDR3 runs to 15 residues. The CDR3 here is CASSIGLAGQETQYF. The CDR3 bases are TGTGCCAGTAGTATAGGGCTAGCGGGCCAAGAGACCCAGTACTTC.

This chain connects TRBV19 to TRBJ1-5; tentative D call: TRBD1 (6 bases). V shed 5 bases and J shed 4 bases, with 9 bases lying between them. The germline gives CDR1 LNHDA, CDR2 SQIVND (reference sequence). The CDR3 extends over 13 amino acids. The DNA for the CDR3 is TGTGCCAGTAGTTACAGGGCTAATCAGCCCCAGCATTTT. Protein product: CASSYRANQPQHF.

This clone has only one observation. The V and J genes are TRBV10-2 and TRBJ2-1; D is possibly TRBD1 (6 bases). V lost 8 bases, J lost 7 bases, and 18 bases lay in between. Germline values: CDR1 WSHSY, CDR2 SAAADI. CDR3 size: 14 residues. CDR3 loop: CASVRTAPRNEQFF. In DNA form, the CDR3 reads TGCGCCAGCGTGAGGACAGCCCCCCGAAATGAGCAGTTCTTC.

About this clone: With only one base between it and a far larger clone, this is likely a read error. This chain uses TRBV27 with TRBJ2-7; tentative D call: TRBD2 (5 bases). Germline loops: CDR1 MNHEY, CDR2 SMNVEV (reference sequence). The CDR3 has 15 residues. CDR3 sequence: CASSPDGVNAYEKYF. DNA of the CDR3: TGTGCCAGCAGTCCCGACGGGGTAAATGCCTACGAGAAGTACTTC.

The chain uses TRBV30 and TRBJ2-5; 7 bases are a match to TRBD1. The better agreement between TRBJ2-7 and the DNA end casts doubt on the J call. The CDR3 has 11 amino acids. Per the germline V gene, CDR1 is GTSNPN and CDR2 is SVGIG (reference sequence). CDR3 coding DNA: TGTGCCTGGAACAGGGGCTACGAGCAGTACTTC. Its protein product is CAWNRGYEQYF.

The chain links TRBV27 to TRBJ1-1; maybe TRBD1 (5 bases). The germline V and J ends were trimmed by 5 bases and 9 bases, with 13 bases remaining between them. This CDR3 comprises 12 residues. Germline V CDR1 and CDR2: MNHEY, SMNVEV (reference sequence). The CDR3 region is CASSRGSRQAFF. The CDR3 region has the DNA TGTGCCAGCAGTCGGGGCAGCCGGCAAGCTTTCTTT.

The chain employs TRBV18 and TRBJ2-7; D possibly corresponds to TRBD2 (5 bases). The CDR3 is 16 amino acids. CDR1 and CDR2 (germline): KGHSH, LQKENI. V was trimmed by 0 bases and J by 2 bases, leaving 14 bases between them. The CDR3 DNA reads as TGTGCCAGCTCACCACCGGGTCACGGAGGCCCCTACGAGCAGTACTTC. Protein sequence: CASSPPGHGGPYEQYF. The entire variable domain, with the rest obtained from reference TRBV18 and TRBJ2-7, is as follows: NAGVMQNPRHLVRRRGQEARLRCSPMKGHSHVYWYRQLPEEGLKFMVYLQKENIIDESGMPKERFSAEFPKEGPSILRIQQVVRGDSAAYFCASSPPGHGGPYEQYFGPGTRLTVT.

As concerns this clone: This sequence may be a read error, since a much larger clone differs from it by one base. The CDR3 loop reads CASSGSTGTSYGYTF. The CDR3 coding sequence is TGCGCCAGCAGTGGGTCGACAGGAACCAGCTATGGCTACACCTTC. This chain connects TRBV10-2 to TRBJ1-2; maybe TRBD1 (6 bases). The CDR3 length is 15 residues. The germline V gene encodes CDR1 WSHSY and CDR2 SAAADI. The V gene lost 4 bases and the J gene lost 4 bases, with 16 bases spanning the gap.